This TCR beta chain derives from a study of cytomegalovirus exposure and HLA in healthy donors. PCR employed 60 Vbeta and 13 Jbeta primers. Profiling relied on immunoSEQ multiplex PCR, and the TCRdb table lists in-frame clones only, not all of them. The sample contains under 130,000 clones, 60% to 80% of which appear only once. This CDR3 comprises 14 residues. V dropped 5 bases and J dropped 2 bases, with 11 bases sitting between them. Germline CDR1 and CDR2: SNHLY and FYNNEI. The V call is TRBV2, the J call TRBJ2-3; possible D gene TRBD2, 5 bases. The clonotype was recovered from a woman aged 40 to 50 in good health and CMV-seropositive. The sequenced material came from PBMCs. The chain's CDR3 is CASSYNRDTDTQYF. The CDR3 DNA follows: TGTGCCAGCAGTTATAACCGGGACACAGATACGCAGTATTTT.